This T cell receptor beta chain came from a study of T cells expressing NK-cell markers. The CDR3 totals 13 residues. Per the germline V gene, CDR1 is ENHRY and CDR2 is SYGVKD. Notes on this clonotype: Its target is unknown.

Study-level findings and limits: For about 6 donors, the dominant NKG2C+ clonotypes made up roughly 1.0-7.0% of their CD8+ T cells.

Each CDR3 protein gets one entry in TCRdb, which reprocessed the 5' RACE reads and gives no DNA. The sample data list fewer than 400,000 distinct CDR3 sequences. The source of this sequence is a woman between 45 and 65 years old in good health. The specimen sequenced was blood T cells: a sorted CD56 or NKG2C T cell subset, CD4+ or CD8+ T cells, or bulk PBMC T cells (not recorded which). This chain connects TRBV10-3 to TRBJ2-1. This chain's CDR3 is CAILDNTVAEQFF.